The subject of this entry is one T cell receptor beta chain. Antigen: not known. The entry originates in a study of T cell responses to AZD1222 COVID-19 vaccine. The germline gives CDR1 SGHRS, CDR2 YFSETQ. This CDR3 is 14 amino acids long. Trimming took 0 bases from V and 0 from J, leaving 4 bases between them. Broader study findings: Donors were mostly white British, more females; clonal diversity possibly underestimated. Epitopes outside B.1.351 and B.1.1.7 mutated regions reportedly drew nearly half of spike TCRs.

The method was immunoSEQ multiplex PCR; TCRdb's version includes in-frame clones alone and lacks a portion of them. Of 110,000 to 150,000 clones in the sample, around 92% were seen once. The sequence derives from an adult who received the AZD1222 COVID-19 vaccine. The sequencing used peripheral blood, collected 28 days after the second AZD1222 dose. V gene TRBV5-1 combines with J gene TRBJ1-5; D is unclear. The CDR3 here is CASSLDNSNQPQHF. CDR3 DNA sequence: TGCGCCAGCAGCTTGGACAATAGCAATCAGCCCCAGCATTTT.